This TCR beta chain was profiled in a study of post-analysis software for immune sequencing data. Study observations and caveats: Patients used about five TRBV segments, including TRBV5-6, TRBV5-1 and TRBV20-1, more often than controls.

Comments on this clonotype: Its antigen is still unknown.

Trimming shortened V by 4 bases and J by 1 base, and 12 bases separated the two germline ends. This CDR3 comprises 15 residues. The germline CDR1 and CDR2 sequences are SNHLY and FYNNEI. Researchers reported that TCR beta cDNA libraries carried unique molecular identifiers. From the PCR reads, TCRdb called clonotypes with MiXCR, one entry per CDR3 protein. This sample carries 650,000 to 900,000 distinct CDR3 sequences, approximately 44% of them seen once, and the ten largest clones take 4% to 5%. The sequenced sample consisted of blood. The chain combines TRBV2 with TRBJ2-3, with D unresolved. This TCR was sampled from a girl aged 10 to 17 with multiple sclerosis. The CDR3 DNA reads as TGTGCCAGCAGTGTCTTGCGGACCGGCACAGATACGCAGTATTTT. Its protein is CASSVLRTGTDTQYF.